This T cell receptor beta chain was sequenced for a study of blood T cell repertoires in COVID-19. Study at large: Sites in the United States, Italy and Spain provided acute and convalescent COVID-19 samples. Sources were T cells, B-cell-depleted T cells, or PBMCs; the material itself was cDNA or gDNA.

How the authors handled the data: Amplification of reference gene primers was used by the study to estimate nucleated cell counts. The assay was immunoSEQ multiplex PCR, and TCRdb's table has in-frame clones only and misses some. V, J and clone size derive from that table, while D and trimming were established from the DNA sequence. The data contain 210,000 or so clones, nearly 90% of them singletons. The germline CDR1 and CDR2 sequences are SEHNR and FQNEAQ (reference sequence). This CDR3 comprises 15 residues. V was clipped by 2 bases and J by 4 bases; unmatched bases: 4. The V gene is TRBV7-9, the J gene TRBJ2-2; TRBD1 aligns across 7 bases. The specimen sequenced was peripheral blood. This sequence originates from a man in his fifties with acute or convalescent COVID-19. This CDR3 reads CASSLQTGPTGELFF. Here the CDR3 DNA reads TGTGCCAGCAGCTTACAGACAGGGCCCACCGGGGAGCTGTTTTTT.